The 3 T cell receptor beta chains presented below share a single source sample, sequenced in a study of lymphopenia after photon versus proton radiotherapy. Clones were read by immunoSEQ multiplex PCR, and TCRdb kept only the in-frame ones, dropping some. The sample lists tens of thousands of clones, roughly 80% occurring once. The starting material was peripheral blood, obtained from a patient treated with proton-based radiotherapy. These receptors all come from a man aged 60 to 75 with pancreatic cancer.

The chain is built from TRBV6-6 and TRBJ1-2; 7 bases match TRBD1. The CDR3 totals 15 residues. Per the germline V gene, CDR1 is MNHNY and CDR2 is SVGAGI (reference sequence). The V and J ends lost 2 bases and 4 bases, in that order; junction bases with no gene match: 7. In nucleotides, the CDR3 is TGTGCCAGCAGTTACGAGGGGGCTCCTGGCTATGGCTACACCTTC. Translated, it gives CASSYEGAPGYGYTF.

This clone has just a few counts. The chain links TRBV18 to TRBJ2-4; D is undetermined. The CDR3 is 15 amino acids. Looked up from germline, CDR1 is KGHSH and CDR2 is LQKENI. The V and J ends lost 0 bases and 7 bases respectively, with 13 bases between them. The chain's CDR3 is CASSPPSSGPNIQYF. CDR3 bases: TGTGCCAGCTCACCACCTAGTTCCGGACCCAACATTCAGTACTTC.

This chain uses TRBV9 with TRBJ2-3; 12 positions agree with TRBD2. V lost 7 bases to trimming and J lost 0 bases; unmatched junction nucleotides: 6. The length of the CDR3 is 16 residues. The V gene's germline CDR1 is SGDLS and CDR2 YYNGEE. Here the CDR3 DNA reads TGTGCCAGCGCCACCGGACTAGCGGGGAGCACAGATACGCAGTATTTT. Translated: CASATGLAGSTDTQYF.